These 7 T cell receptor beta chains were sequenced from one sample in a study of blood T cell repertoires in COVID-19. Libraries were prepared by immunoSEQ multiplex PCR; TCRdb keeps only in-frame clonotypes and omits some of them. Of 55,000 to 65,000 clones in the sample, around 86% were seen once. The sample consisted of peripheral blood. These receptors all come from a human donor in a cohort sampled during active COVID-19.

The chain combines TRBV1 with TRBJ1-6. TRBV1 is listed as a pseudogene. The CDR3 totals 17 residues. CDR3 nucleotide sequence: TGCACCAGCAGCCAGGGACTCCGGGCCTCCTATAATTCACCCCTCCACTTT. Amino acid sequence: CTSSQGLRASYNSPLHF.

This rearrangement joins TRBV7-6 to TRBJ2-3; 7 bases line up with TRBD2. Germline loops: CDR1 SGHVS, CDR2 FNYEAQ. CDR3 length equals 15 residues. V lost 1 base to trimming and J lost 2 bases; unmatched junction nucleotides: 3. CDR3 sequence (DNA): TGTGCCAGCAGCTTAGGAGGACTAGACACAGATACGCAGTATTTT. Its protein product is CASSLGGLDTDTQYF. Drawing the rest from reference TRBV7-6 and TRBJ2-3, the complete variable domain is GAGVSQSPRYKVTKRGQDVALRCDPISGHVSLYWYRQALGQGPEFLTYFNYEAQQDKSGLPNDRFSAERPEGSISTLTIQRTEQRDSAMYRCASSLGGLDTDTQYFGPGTRLTVL.

The chain carries TRBV11-2 and TRBJ2-5, with 8 bases matching TRBD1. Germline assignment: CDR1 SGHAT and CDR2 FQNNGV. The junction had 4 bases not matched to a gene; V was cut back by 0 bases and J by 7 bases. This CDR3 is 14 amino acids long. The CDR3 region is CASSLDLQGGTQYF. The CDR3 DNA reads TGTGCCAGCAGCTTAGATCTACAGGGGGGGACCCAGTACTTC.

J is TRBJ1-2 and V is TRBV11-2; D is unclear. The germline gives CDR1 SGHAT, CDR2 FQNNGV. The V gene lost 3 bases and the J gene lost 1 base, with 12 bases spanning the gap. The CDR3 loop spans 15 amino acids. CDR3 region: CASSFLSSGNYGYTF. The CDR3 DNA is TGTGCCAGCAGCTTCTTATCGTCGGGTAACTATGGCTACACCTTC.

This chain uses TRBV5-4 with TRBJ2-2; maybe TRBD2 (5 bases). Deletions cut 1 base from V and 6 bases from J, with 10 bases between. The germline V gene has CDR1 SGHNT and CDR2 YYREEE (reference sequence). This CDR3 contains 14 residues. The CDR3 reads CASSLTPGAGELFF. As DNA, the CDR3 is TGTGCCAGCAGCTTGACCCCCGGGGCCGGGGAGCTGTTTTTT.

The V gene is TRBV23-1, the J gene TRBJ2-3, with 9 bases fitting TRBD1. TRBV23-1 is sorted into the ORF group, with uncertain function. CDR3 length: 17 residues. The V segment lost 3 bases and the J segment 5 bases; nucleotides outside the gene matches: 12. The CDR3 DNA follows: TGCGCCAGCAGTCACCGGACCGGGACAGGGATACAAGATACGCAGTATTTT. The encoded protein is CASSHRTGTGIQDTQYF.

The gene calls are TRBV4-2 and TRBJ2-1, with 7 positions matching TRBD2. Germline CDR1 and CDR2: LGHNA and YNFKEQ. This CDR3 region has 16 residues. V gave up 0 bases and J gave up 0 bases; unmatched junction bases: 2. The CDR3 DNA follows: TGTGCCAGCAGCCAAGATACGGGGGGCTCCTACAATGAGCAGTTCTTC. Its protein is CASSQDTGGSYNEQFF.